A selection of T cell receptor beta chains follows, all from one sample in a study of blood T cell repertoires in COVID-19. Method: immunoSEQ multiplex PCR; TCRdb's copy keeps in-frame clones and lacks some. The sample has approximately 270,000 clones; around 88% are singletons. The sequencing input was peripheral blood. The source of these receptors is a man older than 75 with acute or convalescent COVID-19. Each CDR3 is given with its conserved first and last residue. The order of the fields is V gene, D gene, J gene, clone size, CDR3 protein, CDR3 DNA. The D gene is left open where the match is weak. Expanded clones get a size class; other rows say once, few or many, or leave the size out.

V gene: TRBV5-4; D gene: .; J gene: TRBJ2-7; clone size: .; CDR3 protein: CASSLKQRSPYEQYF; CDR3 DNA: TGTGCCAGCAGCTTGAAGCAGCGATCCCCCTACGAGCAGTACTTC
V gene: TRBV14; D gene: TRBD1; J gene: TRBJ1-2; clone size: .; CDR3 protein: CASSQLGQGVQSRGYTF; CDR3 DNA: TGTGCCAGCAGCCAACTTGGACAGGGGGTCCAAAGTCGCGGCTACACCTTC
V gene: TRBV7-9; D gene: TRBD1; J gene: TRBJ1-2; clone size: .; CDR3 protein: CASSSTGGPSRYGYTF; CDR3 DNA: TGTGCCAGCAGCTCGACAGGGGGCCCCTCTCGATATGGCTACACCTTC
V gene: TRBV2; D gene: .; J gene: TRBJ1-1; clone size: .; CDR3 protein: CASTRREDSSEAFF; CDR3 DNA: TGTGCCAGCACCCGGCGGGAAGATTCGTCTGAAGCTTTCTTT
V gene: TRBV27; D gene: .; J gene: TRBJ1-5; clone size: .; CDR3 protein: CASSPSTEPNQPQHF; CDR3 DNA: TGTGCCAGCAGTCCATCGACAGAACCCAATCAGCCCCAGCATTTT
V gene: TRBV27; D gene: TRBD2; J gene: TRBJ2-7; clone size: .; CDR3 protein: CASSLGGTYEQYF; CDR3 DNA: TGTGCCAGCAGTTTGGGAGGGACCTACGAGCAGTACTTC
V gene: TRBV9; D gene: TRBD1; J gene: TRBJ1-2; clone size: few; CDR3 protein: CASSVQRQGGGYTF; CDR3 DNA: TGTGCCAGCAGCGTACAACGACAGGGCGGTGGCTACACCTTC
V gene: TRBV5-1; D gene: .; J gene: TRBJ2-3; clone size: .; CDR3 protein: CASRSGWSTDTQYF; CDR3 DNA: TGCGCCAGCAGATCGGGGTGGAGCACAGATACGCAGTATTTT
V gene: TRBV28; D gene: .; J gene: TRBJ2-6; clone size: .; CDR3 protein: CASSSDYSGANVLTF; CDR3 DNA: TGTGCCAGCAGTTCGGACTACTCTGGGGCCAACGTCCTGACTTTC
V gene: TRBV9; D gene: .; J gene: TRBJ2-2; clone size: .; CDR3 protein: CASSPGHYTGELFF; CDR3 DNA: TGTGCCAGCAGCCCGGGACACTACACCGGGGAGCTGTTTTTT
V gene: TRBV7-9; D gene: .; J gene: TRBJ2-5; clone size: .; CDR3 protein: CASSLPRGSGKETQYF; CDR3 DNA: TGTGCCAGCAGCTTACCACGAGGGTCAGGTAAAGAGACCCAGTACTTC
V gene: TRBV29-1; D gene: TRBD2; J gene: TRBJ2-7; clone size: .; CDR3 protein: CSVDSSGNEQYF; CDR3 DNA: TGCAGCGTTGATTCTAGCGGTAACGAGCAGTACTTC
V gene: TRBV6-5; D gene: .; J gene: TRBJ1-4; clone size: .; CDR3 protein: CAIKENEKLFF; CDR3 DNA: TGTGCCATAAAAGAGAATGAAAAACTGTTTTTT
V gene: TRBV28; D gene: .; J gene: TRBJ1-5; clone size: .; CDR3 protein: CASSPLNQPQHF; CDR3 DNA: TGTGCCAGCAGTCCGCTAAATCAGCCCCAGCATTTT
V gene: TRBV3-1/TRBV3-2; D gene: .; J gene: TRBJ2-7; clone size: .; CDR3 protein: CASSQGTDYSYEQYF; CDR3 DNA: TGTGCCAGCAGCCAAGGGACAGATTACTCCTACGAGCAGTACTTC
V gene: TRBV19; D gene: .; J gene: TRBJ2-2; clone size: .; CDR3 protein: CASSIIPGNTGELFF; CDR3 DNA: TGTGCCAGTAGTATAATCCCAGGGAACACCGGGGAGCTGTTTTTT
V gene: TRBV7-3; D gene: TRBD1; J gene: TRBJ1-2; clone size: .; CDR3 protein: CASSEGTGLYGYTF; CDR3 DNA: TGTGCCAGCAGCGAGGGGACAGGTCTCTATGGCTACACCTTC
V gene: TRBV7-2; D gene: TRBD2; J gene: TRBJ2-1; clone size: .; CDR3 protein: CASSSRLARSSYNEQFF; CDR3 DNA: TGTGCCAGCAGCTCGCGACTAGCTCGGAGCTCCTACAATGAGCAGTTCTTC
V gene: TRBV11-1; D gene: TRBD2; J gene: TRBJ2-7; clone size: once; CDR3 protein: CASSLLLAGVEQYF; CDR3 DNA: TGTGCCAGCAGCTTGTTACTAGCGGGAGTGGAGCAGTACTTC
V gene: TRBV29-1; D gene: .; J gene: TRBJ2-7; clone size: .; CDR3 protein: CSVEEPGRRYEQYF; CDR3 DNA: TGCAGCGTTGAAGAGCCCGGGAGACGGTACGAGCAGTACTTC
V gene: TRBV7-8; D gene: TRBD1; J gene: TRBJ2-1; clone size: .; CDR3 protein: CASSLSRTGPRNEQFF; CDR3 DNA: TGTGCCAGCAGCTTATCACGGACAGGGCCCCGTAATGAGCAGTTCTTC
V gene: TRBV2; D gene: .; J gene: TRBJ1-1; clone size: .; CDR3 protein: CASRTEMNTEAFF; CDR3 DNA: TGTGCCAGCCGGACAGAGATGAACACTGAAGCTTTCTTT
V gene: TRBV6-1; D gene: TRBD2; J gene: TRBJ2-3; clone size: few; CDR3 protein: CASSESNTAGDKYF; CDR3 DNA: TGTGCCAGCAGTGAAAGCAACACAGCGGGAGATAAGTATTTT
V gene: TRBV7-9; D gene: .; J gene: TRBJ1-6; clone size: .; CDR3 protein: CASSQHTGGKSPLHF; CDR3 DNA: TGTGCCAGCAGCCAACATACTGGGGGGAAGTCACCCCTCCACTTT
V gene: TRBV5-1; D gene: .; J gene: TRBJ1-2; clone size: .; CDR3 protein: CASSLEATANYGYTF; CDR3 DNA: TGCGCCAGCAGCTTGGAAGCGACAGCTAACTATGGCTACACCTTC
V gene: TRBV2; D gene: .; J gene: TRBJ2-3; clone size: .; CDR3 protein: CASIGGSTDTQYF; CDR3 DNA: TGTGCCAGCATAGGAGGATCCACAGATACGCAGTATTTT
V gene: TRBV11-2; D gene: TRBD2; J gene: TRBJ2-5; clone size: .; CDR3 protein: CASSSLAGGTETQYF; CDR3 DNA: TGTGCCAGCAGCTCACTAGCGGGGGGGACGGAGACCCAGTACTTC
V gene: TRBV28; D gene: TRBD1; J gene: TRBJ1-5; clone size: .; CDR3 protein: CASSQTGGSNQPQHF; CDR3 DNA: TGTGCCAGCAGTCAGACAGGGGGAAGTAATCAGCCCCAGCATTTT
V gene: TRBV5-6; D gene: .; J gene: TRBJ1-3; clone size: .; CDR3 protein: CASSFGLNSGNTIYF; CDR3 DNA: TGTGCCAGCAGCTTTGGTCTAAACTCTGGAAACACCATATATTTT